These T cell receptor beta chains were read from a single sample in a study of blood T cell repertoires in COVID-19. Only in-frame clones appear in the TCRdb table, and some are missing; sequencing was by immunoSEQ multiplex PCR. The sample has under 200,000 clones; around 82% are singletons. Sequenced material: PBMCs or T cells enriched from blood (not recorded which). Source of these receptors: a woman aged 45-65 years in a cohort exposed to, infected with or recovered from COVID-19 (not recorded which). Both conserved end residues are part of each CDR3.

j_call: TRBJ1-6; v_call: TRBV7-6; cdr3_aa: CASSLAGQGASPLHF
j_call: TRBJ2-2; v_call: TRBV30; cdr3_aa: CAWSVSGGAGGELFF
j_call: TRBJ1-4; v_call: TRBV11-2; cdr3_aa: CASSSSSSGEKLFF
j_call: TRBJ2-1; v_call: TRBV7-2; cdr3_aa: CASSLQPGGISTEQFF
j_call: TRBJ1-3; v_call: TRBV7-9; cdr3_aa: CASSITPRQFPMGSGNTIYF
j_call: TRBJ2-7; v_call: TRBV30; cdr3_aa: CAWQLGGAPYEQYF
j_call: TRBJ1-6; v_call: TRBV7-2; cdr3_aa: CASSFRQGARSSYNSPLHF
j_call: TRBJ2-7; v_call: TRBV6-5; cdr3_aa: CASSQTGPIGEQYF
j_call: TRBJ1-1; v_call: TRBV7-8; cdr3_aa: CASLGQSNTEAFF
j_call: TRBJ2-2; v_call: TRBV5-5; cdr3_aa: CASSQQGFPGELFF
j_call: TRBJ1-4; v_call: TRBV4-3; cdr3_aa: CASSQEDRGREKLFF
j_call: TRBJ2-7; v_call: TRBV18; cdr3_aa: CASSPQGPEQYF
j_call: TRBJ2-3; v_call: TRBV19; cdr3_aa: CASRKAGGADTQYF
j_call: TRBJ2-3; v_call: TRBV2; cdr3_aa: CASSAYRTDTQYF
j_call: TRBJ2-1; v_call: TRBV6-5; cdr3_aa: CASLISGVYNEQFF
j_call: TRBJ2-7; v_call: TRBV7-9; cdr3_aa: CASSPTGGYEQYF
j_call: TRBJ2-7; v_call: TRBV4-3; cdr3_aa: CASSQETGPYEQYF
j_call: TRBJ2-1; v_call: TRBV30; cdr3_aa: CAWSVRASGRKHEQFF
j_call: TRBJ2-3; v_call: TRBV19; cdr3_aa: CASRAPGTLSTDTQYF
j_call: TRBJ2-7; v_call: TRBV5-4; cdr3_aa: CASSLLRTGGDEQYF
j_call: TRBJ1-2; v_call: TRBV18; cdr3_aa: CASSPEGQGPAGYGYTF
j_call: TRBJ1-2; v_call: TRBV11-2; cdr3_aa: CASSPSLHTNYGYTF
j_call: TRBJ2-7; v_call: TRBV5-6; cdr3_aa: CASSLVDMHYEQYF
j_call: TRBJ2-5; v_call: TRBV12-3/TRBV12-4; cdr3_aa: CASSFWLFETQYF
j_call: TRBJ2-3; v_call: TRBV5-1; cdr3_aa: CASSLVTTGSTDTQYF
j_call: TRBJ2-7; v_call: TRBV7-2; cdr3_aa: CASSLVGREGEQYF
j_call: TRBJ2-3; v_call: TRBV7-3; cdr3_aa: CASSLTTISTDTQYF
j_call: TRBJ1-6; v_call: TRBV2; cdr3_aa: CASLWAEDNSPLHF
j_call: TRBJ2-2; v_call: TRBV7-7; cdr3_aa: CASRAGTGGTGELFF
j_call: TRBJ2-1; v_call: TRBV11-2; cdr3_aa: CASGYGREEEQFF
j_call: TRBJ2-2; v_call: TRBV28; cdr3_aa: CASSRNPPGGASGELFF
j_call: TRBJ1-6; v_call: TRBV7-3; cdr3_aa: CASSEQASRNSPLHF
j_call: TRBJ1-6; v_call: TRBV6-5; cdr3_aa: CASSYWRTEGNSPLHF
j_call: TRBJ2-3; v_call: TRBV5-1; cdr3_aa: CASSSRTSGSTDTQYF
j_call: TRBJ2-1; v_call: TRBV24-1; cdr3_aa: CATSDHQSFNEQFF
j_call: TRBJ1-1; v_call: TRBV25-1; cdr3_aa: CASTGGHTEAFF
j_call: TRBJ2-6; v_call: TRBV29-1; cdr3_aa: CSVTGTDSGANVLTF
j_call: TRBJ1-5; v_call: TRBV12-3/TRBV12-4; cdr3_aa: CASTGTGDQPQHF
j_call: TRBJ1-1; v_call: TRBV30; cdr3_aa: CAWTVGRGTEAFF
j_call: TRBJ2-1; v_call: TRBV10-3; cdr3_aa: CAIRSLQGTGVGEQFF
j_call: TRBJ1-5; v_call: TRBV27; cdr3_aa: CASSVEGHPSNQPQHF
j_call: TRBJ1-6; v_call: TRBV9; cdr3_aa: CASSVPIPGQGNSPLHF
j_call: TRBJ2-3; v_call: TRBV7-9; cdr3_aa: CASSRSLAGAGNTQYF
j_call: TRBJ1-2; v_call: TRBV7-8; cdr3_aa: CASSLAGQGGFYGYTF
j_call: TRBJ2-7; v_call: TRBV5-1; cdr3_aa: CASSPGGSYEQYF
j_call: TRBJ1-1; v_call: TRBV6-5; cdr3_aa: CASSNRIEAFF
j_call: TRBJ1-2; v_call: TRBV2; cdr3_aa: CASTQMEGRRSYTF
j_call: TRBJ2-1; v_call: TRBV9; cdr3_aa: CASSGTSGTYNEQFF
j_call: TRBJ2-7; v_call: TRBV27; cdr3_aa: CASSMGNSYEQYF
j_call: TRBJ1-3; v_call: TRBV27; cdr3_aa: CASSLSSRTDGNTIYF
j_call: TRBJ2-1; v_call: TRBV4-3; cdr3_aa: CASSQDWGGVDEQFF
j_call: TRBJ1-4; v_call: TRBV6-5; cdr3_aa: CASSYSAGRDEKLFF
j_call: TRBJ2-5; v_call: TRBV19; cdr3_aa: CASSPTRWAGERETQYF
j_call: TRBJ2-2; v_call: TRBV11-2; cdr3_aa: CASSGAVSNTGELFF